This TCR beta chain was captured by sequencing in a study of T cells in Graves' hyperthyroidism and ophthalmopathy. Not enrolled were patients with uncontrolled infection, other autoimmune disease, pregnancy or lactation. TCR beta CDR3 regions were amplified from RNA transcripts. The HTBI primer set was used in a first-round RT-PCR of the TCR CDR3. TCRdb processed the multiplex PCR reads anew with MiXCR; each CDR3 protein has one entry. This sample has some 180,000 distinct CDR3 sequences, with 17% found just once. This clonotype was seen repeatedly, ten times or more. CDR3 length: 15 residues. V lost 1 base and J lost 3; bases outside the gene matches: 5. Germline CDR1 and CDR2: SGHRS and YFSETQ.

This sequence joins TRBV5-1 and TRBJ1-1; 8 nucleotides match TRBD1. Sequencing used blood. This clonotype was obtained from a woman in her 50s with Graves' hyperthyroidism. CDR3 region: CASSLWTGSYTEAFF. The CDR3, as DNA: TGCGCCAGCAGCTTGTGGACAGGGTCTTACACTGAAGCTTTCTTT.